The 12 T cell receptor beta chains given below trace back to one sample, sequenced in a study of control samples from healthy donors and cancer patients. TCRdb keeps only in-frame clones here, not all; method: immunoSEQ multiplex PCR. Altogether tens of thousands of clones are present, about 88% being singletons, with the ten largest covering approximately 15%. The sample comprised blood. Receptors originate from a woman in her 70s in good health.

The chain links TRBV6-6 to TRBJ2-1; TRBD2 agrees at 8 bases. CDR3 size: 16 residues. The junction had 8 bases not matched to a gene; V was cut back by 0 bases and J by 7 bases. Germline loops: CDR1 MNHNY, CDR2 SVGAGI (reference sequence). The CDR3 loop is CASSYSYGRASNEQFF. The DNA of the CDR3 is TGTGCCAGCAGTTACTCGTACGGGAGGGCCTCAAATGAGCAGTTCTTC.

V and J are TRBV18 and TRBJ2-1, with unresolved D. V lost 3 bases and J lost 5, with 23 bases in between. The V gene's germline CDR1 is KGHSH and CDR2 LQKENI. This CDR3 comprises 18 residues. The CDR3 region has the DNA TGTGCCAGCTCACCCTTGGCCCCGGGCCCCTTAATGGACAATGAGCAGTTCTTC. This translates into CASSPLAPGPLMDNEQFF. The entire variable domain, with the rest obtained from reference TRBV18 and TRBJ2-1, is as follows: NAGVMQNPRHLVRRRGQEARLRCSPMKGHSHVYWYRQLPEEGLKFMVYLQKENIIDESGMPKERFSAEFPKEGPSILRIQQVVRGDSAAYFCASSPLAPGPLMDNEQFFGPGTRLTVL.

V gene TRBV23-1 combines with J gene TRBJ2-5, with D uncertain. TRBV23-1 is flagged as an ORF with uncertain function. The V end was cut by 4 bases, the J end by 2 bases, with 8 bases between. This CDR3 contains 13 residues. CDR3 sequence (DNA): TGCGCCAGCAGTCGACACAGACAAGAGACCCAGTACTTC. Its protein is CASSRHRQETQYF.

V usage is TRBV9 and J usage is TRBJ1-2; perhaps TRBD1 as D (5 bases). V gave up 0 bases and J gave up 8 bases, with 20 bases separating them. The CDR3 runs 16 residues. The germline CDR1 and CDR2 sequences are SGDLS and YYNGEE. DNA of the CDR3: TGTGCCAGCAGCGTAGCTTTTGCGATCAGGGTGGCGGGCTACACCTTC. It yields the protein CASSVAFAIRVAGYTF.

The V and J genes are TRBV28 and TRBJ1-2; D may be TRBD1 (5 bases). V was shortened by 7 bases and J by 8 bases, with 17 bases between the two germline ends. There are 13 residues in the CDR3. Per the germline V gene, CDR1 is MDHEN and CDR2 is SYDVKM. Here the CDR3 DNA reads TGTGCCAGCAAAGGCACGGGGGGAATAGGCTACACCTTC. Amino acid sequence: CASKGTGGIGYTF.

The chain combines TRBV6-5 with TRBJ1-4; D gene ambiguous. The length of the CDR3 is 14 residues. Germline V CDR1 and CDR2: MNHEY, SVGAGI. V shed 4 bases and J shed 3 bases, with 9 bases lying between them. In DNA form, the CDR3 reads TGTGCCAGCAGTTCTCAGCGGTCTAATGAAAAACTGTTTTTT. This encodes CASSSQRSNEKLFF.

The chain joins TRBV5-1 to TRBJ2-5, with 13 bases that match TRBD2. From germline, CDR1 is SGHRS and CDR2 YFSETQ. The CDR3 runs to 16 residues. J was trimmed by 4 bases and V by 4 bases; bases with no gene match: 7. CDR3 coding DNA: TGCGCCAGCAGCCCCCGGACTAGCGGGGGTTCAGAGACCCAGTACTTC. Its translation: CASSPRTSGGSETQYF.

The chain is built from TRBV6-1 and TRBJ1-4; D is possibly TRBD1 (5 bases). Germline lookup yields CDR1 MNHNS and CDR2 SASEGT. The CDR3 sequence is 16 residues long. Trimming shortened V by 0 bases and J by 8 bases, and 16 bases separated the two germline ends. For the CDR3, the DNA is TGTGCCAGCAGTGAAGCGCTCGGGGCCGGAGGCGAAAAACTGTTTTTT. Protein: CASSEALGAGGEKLFF.

This clone came up once. The V and J genes are TRBV19 and TRBJ2-2, with a weak D call TRBD2 (7 bases). The V end was cut by 2 bases, the J end by 4 bases, with 11 bases between. Germline V gene data show CDR1 as LNHDA and CDR2 as SQIVND (reference sequence). The CDR3 contains 15 residues. CDR3 bases: TGTGCCAGTAGTATACGGGGGGCGGGCACCGGGGAGCTGTTTTTT. It specifies CASSIRGAGTGELFF.

This sequence joins TRBV29-1 and TRBJ1-2; D unresolved. This CDR3 comprises 13 residues. Per germline, CDR1 SQVTM and CDR2 ANQGSEA. Between the trimmed V and J ends, which lost 3 bases and 7 bases, there was a span of 15 bases. In DNA form, the CDR3 reads TGCAGCGTTGAGTGGACGGTCTTGGGTGGCTACACCTTC. As protein: CSVEWTVLGGYTF.

V gene TRBV6-5 combines with J gene TRBJ1-1, with D uncertain. Germline V lookup: CDR1 MNHEY, CDR2 SVGAGI. CDR3 length: 13 amino acids. V lost 7 bases to trimming and J lost 3 bases, with 12 bases between them. The CDR3 DNA sequence: TGTGCCAGCACGGCAGGTACTGACACTGAAGCTTTCTTT. Amino acids: CASTAGTDTEAFF.

CDR3: CASSPGGGAEAFF. The CDR3 DNA is TGTGCCAGCAGCCCAGGGGGAGGAGCTGAAGCTTTCTTT. The chain is built from TRBV11-2 and TRBJ1-1; 7 bases agree with TRBD1. The CDR3 covers 13 residues. Germline trimming cut 5 bases from V and 6 bases from J; bases unmatched to any gene: 6. The germline CDR1 and CDR2 sequences are SGHAT and FQNNGV. The whole variable domain, remainder taken from reference TRBV11-2 and TRBJ1-1, is EAGVAQSPRYKIIEKRQSVAFWCNPISGHATLYWYQQILGQGPKLLIQFQNNGVVDDSQLPKDRFSAERLKGVDSTLKIQPAKLEDSAVYLCASSPGGGAEAFFGQGTRLTVV.